This T cell receptor beta chain is drawn from a study of cytomegalovirus exposure and HLA in healthy donors. This CDR3 has 19 amino acids. V lost 3 bases to trimming and J lost 0 bases; unmatched junction nucleotides: 11. Germline V gives CDR1 SGHAT, CDR2 FQNNGV. This clone was detected once. Its antigen remains unknown. Study results and caveats: There were around 160 TCR beta chains listed as cytomegalovirus-associated.

Profiled with immunoSEQ multiplex PCR; TCRdb holds only in-frame clones, not every one. The sample shows about 140,000 clones, roughly 79% of them seen only once. The chain has TRBV11-2 and TRBJ1-2, with 12 bases identical to TRBD1. Sequenced input: PBMCs. The receptor's source is a man aged 30-40 years in good health and CMV-seropositive. In nucleotides, the CDR3 is TGTGCCAGCAGCTTTCTACCCGGGGACAGGGGGCGGGCTAACTATGGCTACACCTTC. It specifies CASSFLPGDRGRANYGYTF.